These T cell receptor beta chains were read from a single sample in a study of cytomegalovirus exposure and HLA in healthy donors. This table comes from immunoSEQ multiplex PCR, and its TCRdb copy is limited to in-frame clones, with some not included. The sample lists about 150,000 clones, about 64% occurring once. The sequencing input was PBMCs. Receptor source: a woman aged 60-75 years in good health and CMV-seropositive. The CDR3 runs from the conserved cysteine through the conserved F or W. The order of the fields is CDR3 DNA, CDR3 protein, V gene, J gene, clone size, D gene. The D gene is left open where the match is weak. Some rows have no size entry. The others give once, few or many, or a class for an expanded clone.

cdr3_nt: TGTGCCTGGAGTGAAAGACAGGGGATTGGGGTAAACACTGAAGCTTTCTTT
cdr3_aa: CAWSERQGIGVNTEAFF
v_call: TRBV30
j_call: TRBJ1-1
clone_size: NA
d_call: TRBD1

cdr3_nt: TGTGCCAGTATCGGTCACAGCAAAGGCACCGGGGAGCTGTTTTTT
cdr3_aa: CASIGHSKGTGELFF
v_call: TRBV19
j_call: TRBJ2-2
clone_size: NA
d_call: NA

cdr3_nt: TGCGCCAGCAGCTTACCGTCTAGCGGGAGCCAAGAGACCCAGTACTTC
cdr3_aa: CASSLPSSGSQETQYF
v_call: TRBV5-1
j_call: TRBJ2-5
clone_size: NA
d_call: TRBD2

cdr3_nt: TGTGCCAGCAGAACGACAGGGGATCAGCCCCAGCATTTT
cdr3_aa: CASRTTGDQPQHF
v_call: TRBV28
j_call: TRBJ1-5
clone_size: NA
d_call: TRBD1

cdr3_nt: TGTGCCAGCAGCCTTAACCCCCCCAACAGGGGGGGCTCTGGAAACACCATATATTTT
cdr3_aa: CASSLNPPNRGGSGNTIYF
v_call: TRBV7-2
j_call: TRBJ1-3
clone_size: NA
d_call: TRBD1

cdr3_nt: TGTGCCAGCAGTTTGGAGTTCCGAGAGACCCAGTACTTC
cdr3_aa: CASSLEFRETQYF
v_call: TRBV28
j_call: TRBJ2-5
clone_size: NA
d_call: NA

cdr3_nt: TGTGCCAGCAGTAGACTTGTCTCTGGAAACACCATATATTTT
cdr3_aa: CASSRLVSGNTIYF
v_call: TRBV6-5
j_call: TRBJ1-3
clone_size: NA
d_call: NA

cdr3_nt: TGTGCCAGCAGTTACTGGGGGGGTTTGGGCACTGAAGCTTTCTTT
cdr3_aa: CASSYWGGLGTEAFF
v_call: TRBV6-5
j_call: TRBJ1-1
clone_size: NA
d_call: NA

cdr3_nt: TGTGCCACCAGCAGATTAAGGACAGGGGACATTCAGTACTTC
cdr3_aa: CATSRLRTGDIQYF
v_call: TRBV15
j_call: TRBJ2-4
clone_size: NA
d_call: TRBD1

cdr3_nt: TGCGCCAGCAGTGATTGGGGGGGGAACTACAATGAGCAGTTCTTC
cdr3_aa: CASSDWGGNYNEQFF
v_call: TRBV10-2
j_call: TRBJ2-1
clone_size: NA
d_call: TRBD2

cdr3_nt: TGTGCCAGCAGTTTTTTGGGGGCCGAGGCTTTCACCTTC
cdr3_aa: CASSFLGAEAFTF
v_call: TRBV28
j_call: TRBJ1-2
clone_size: NA
d_call: NA

cdr3_nt: TGTGCCAGTAGTATAGGGGGACCGACTAGCGGGAACGTTGCGACCCAGTACTTC
cdr3_aa: CASSIGGPTSGNVATQYF
v_call: TRBV19
j_call: TRBJ2-5
clone_size: NA
d_call: TRBD2

cdr3_nt: TGTGCCAGTAGTATAGCGGAACGGCAGGGGGGTCAGCCCCAGCATTTT
cdr3_aa: CASSIAERQGGQPQHF
v_call: TRBV19
j_call: TRBJ1-5
clone_size: NA
d_call: TRBD1

cdr3_nt: TGTGCCAGCAGCTTAGATTCGCTACTAGCGGGAGGAAACAATGAGCAGTTCTTC
cdr3_aa: CASSLDSLLAGGNNEQFF
v_call: TRBV11-2
j_call: TRBJ2-1
clone_size: NA
d_call: TRBD2

cdr3_nt: TGCGCCAGCGGCGACCCGAAAGGAGGGTACGAGCAGTACTTC
cdr3_aa: CASGDPKGGYEQYF
v_call: TRBV5-1
j_call: TRBJ2-7
clone_size: NA
d_call: NA

cdr3_nt: TGTGCCAGCGGAATAGCGGCATCCACAGATACGCAGTATTTT
cdr3_aa: CASGIAASTDTQYF
v_call: TRBV2
j_call: TRBJ2-3
clone_size: NA
d_call: NA

cdr3_nt: TGCGCCAGCAGCCAAAATATCGGACAGCAAGAGACCCAGTACTTC
cdr3_aa: CASSQNIGQQETQYF
v_call: TRBV4-3
j_call: TRBJ2-5
clone_size: NA
d_call: NA

cdr3_nt: TGTGCCAGTAGTATGGGACAGGCGGGGCGCAATGAGCAGTTCTTC
cdr3_aa: CASSMGQAGRNEQFF
v_call: TRBV19
j_call: TRBJ2-1
clone_size: NA
d_call: TRBD1

cdr3_nt: TGTGCCAGCAGTGCCTCAGGGATCGGCAATCAGCCCCAGCATTTT
cdr3_aa: CASSASGIGNQPQHF
v_call: TRBV2
j_call: TRBJ1-5
clone_size: NA
d_call: NA

cdr3_nt: TGCAGCGTTGAACGACAGGTGGGGTCTAAGGATGGCTACACCTTC
cdr3_aa: CSVERQVGSKDGYTF
v_call: TRBV29-1
j_call: TRBJ1-2
clone_size: NA
d_call: NA

cdr3_nt: TGTGCCAGCAGTGATTGGGACAGGGTCACTGAAGCTTTCTTT
cdr3_aa: CASSDWDRVTEAFF
v_call: TRBV25-1
j_call: TRBJ1-1
clone_size: few
d_call: TRBD1

cdr3_nt: TGTGCCAGCAGCTGGACAGGGGAGGATGGCTACACCTTC
cdr3_aa: CASSWTGEDGYTF
v_call: TRBV7-2
j_call: TRBJ1-2
clone_size: few
d_call: TRBD1

cdr3_nt: TGTGCCAGCAGTGTGGACAGGGTCGAGGGCTACACCTTC
cdr3_aa: CASSVDRVEGYTF
v_call: TRBV2
j_call: TRBJ1-2
clone_size: NA
d_call: TRBD1

cdr3_nt: TGTGCCAGCTCACCACCTAATTTGAACACTGAAGCTTTCTTT
cdr3_aa: CASSPPNLNTEAFF
v_call: TRBV18
j_call: TRBJ1-1
clone_size: NA
d_call: NA

cdr3_nt: TGCGCCAGCAGCCAAACAGGACTAGCGGGATATCTGCCCGCGAACACCGGGGAGCTGTTTTTT
cdr3_aa: CASSQTGLAGYLPANTGELFF
v_call: TRBV4-3
j_call: TRBJ2-2
clone_size: few
d_call: TRBD2

cdr3_nt: TGTGCCAGCTCCCCGAGTCTTTGGCAGCGAGCCTACGAGCAGTACTTC
cdr3_aa: CASSPSLWQRAYEQYF
v_call: TRBV18
j_call: TRBJ2-7
clone_size: NA
d_call: NA

cdr3_nt: TGTGCCAGCAGTCCTCTCGGGACTAGCGGGTCCTGGAGCTCCTACGAGCAGTACTTC
cdr3_aa: CASSPLGTSGSWSSYEQYF
v_call: TRBV27
j_call: TRBJ2-7
clone_size: NA
d_call: TRBD2

cdr3_nt: TGTGCCAGCGCCCTAGCGAGGTACAATGAGCAGTTCTTC
cdr3_aa: CASALARYNEQFF
v_call: TRBV27
j_call: TRBJ2-1
clone_size: few
d_call: NA

cdr3_nt: TGCGCCAGCAGTCCCGGGACAGGCAACACTGAAGCTTTCTTT
cdr3_aa: CASSPGTGNTEAFF
v_call: TRBV5-1
j_call: TRBJ1-1
clone_size: NA
d_call: TRBD1

cdr3_nt: TGTGCCAGCAGCTCTCTAGCGGGAGGAGTCGTTGAGCAGTTCTTC
cdr3_aa: CASSSLAGGVVEQFF
v_call: TRBV5-6
j_call: TRBJ2-1
clone_size: NA
d_call: TRBD2

cdr3_nt: TGCGCCAGCAGCTTGTGGGGGACAGCCTACAATGAGCAGTTCTTC
cdr3_aa: CASSLWGTAYNEQFF
v_call: TRBV5-1
j_call: TRBJ2-1
clone_size: NA
d_call: TRBD1

cdr3_nt: TGTGCCAGCAGTCTCAGGACAGCCGGCTCCTACGAGCAGTACTTC
cdr3_aa: CASSLRTAGSYEQYF
v_call: TRBV28
j_call: TRBJ2-7
clone_size: once
d_call: NA

cdr3_nt: TGTGCCAGCAGTTTCAGAGGGGAGACCCAGTACTTC
cdr3_aa: CASSFRGETQYF
v_call: TRBV7-2
j_call: TRBJ2-5
clone_size: NA
d_call: NA

cdr3_nt: TGTGCCAGCAGCTCTATAGCACGGGAGCAGTTCTTC
cdr3_aa: CASSSIAREQFF
v_call: TRBV7-9
j_call: TRBJ2-1
clone_size: few
d_call: NA

cdr3_nt: TGTGCCAGCAGCTTAGCTGAGAGCAATGAGCAGTTCTTC
cdr3_aa: CASSLAESNEQFF
v_call: TRBV7-9
j_call: TRBJ2-1
clone_size: NA
d_call: NA

cdr3_nt: TGCGCCAGCAGCCGGACTAGCGGGACTAATGAGCAGTTCTTC
cdr3_aa: CASSRTSGTNEQFF
v_call: TRBV5-1
j_call: TRBJ2-1
clone_size: NA
d_call: TRBD2

cdr3_nt: TGCGCCAGCAGCTTTACAAACAGGGGGAACACCGGGGAGCTGTTTTTT
cdr3_aa: CASSFTNRGNTGELFF
v_call: TRBV5-1
j_call: TRBJ2-2
clone_size: NA
d_call: TRBD1

cdr3_nt: TGCGCCAGCAGCTCCGGGGGGGAAGAGACCCAGTACTTC
cdr3_aa: CASSSGGEETQYF
v_call: TRBV5-1
j_call: TRBJ2-5
clone_size: NA
d_call: TRBD2

cdr3_nt: TGTGCCAGCAGTTACGGAGGGAATGAGCAGTTCTTC
cdr3_aa: CASSYGGNEQFF
v_call: TRBV6-5
j_call: TRBJ2-1
clone_size: NA
d_call: NA

cdr3_nt: TGTGCCAGCAGCCGGGACAGGGGGCTTTATGGCTACACCTTC
cdr3_aa: CASSRDRGLYGYTF
v_call: TRBV5-4
j_call: TRBJ1-2
clone_size: NA
d_call: TRBD1

cdr3_nt: TGTGCCAGCAGTTTAAAAGGGAGCTACAATGAGCAGTTCTTC
cdr3_aa: CASSLKGSYNEQFF
v_call: TRBV28
j_call: TRBJ2-1
clone_size: NA
d_call: NA

cdr3_nt: TGCGCCAGCAGCCCCCAGGCTCAGGCTGGCTCTGGAAACACCATATATTTT
cdr3_aa: CASSPQAQAGSGNTIYF
v_call: TRBV5-1
j_call: TRBJ1-3
clone_size: NA
d_call: NA